The next 10 T cell receptor beta chains were all read from a single sample in a study of T cells in Graves' hyperthyroidism and ophthalmopathy (dated by TCRdb to about 2019). The receptor library was made with multiplex PCR. Sequencing instrument: Illumina HiSeq 2000. Amplification of TCR beta CDR3 regions was carried out from RNA transcripts. The TCR CDR3 was subjected to a first round of RT-PCR using the HTBI primer set and the Qiagen OneStep RT-PCR kit. TCRdb reran the public reads through fastp at Q25 and MiXCR, keeping productive beta chains. Each entry merges the rows of one CDR3 protein and shows their most common DNA and genes. Here the sample has 130,000 to 150,000 distinct CDR3 sequences; 22% occur a single time. The ten largest clonotypes hold roughly 71% of the sample. The source material was blood. These receptors were taken from a woman aged 50 to 60 with Graves' hyperthyroidism that later progressed to Graves' ophthalmopathy.

There are a few counts of this clonotype. The V call is TRBV6-1, the J call TRBJ2-1, with D tentatively TRBD1 (5 bases). From germline, CDR1 is MNHNS and CDR2 SASEGT. V was trimmed by 6 bases and J by 9 bases, leaving 9 bases between them. This CDR3 comprises 11 residues. CDR3 sequence reads: CASRGVGEQFF. The DNA of the CDR3 is TGTGCCAGCAGAGGGGTTGGTGAGCAGTTCTTC.

This clonotype was counted between two and nine times. The chain recombines TRBV12-3 or TRBV12-4 with TRBJ2-7, with 9 bases that match TRBD1. Unmatched junction bases numbered 4, after V lost 5 bases and J lost 5 bases. The CDR3 has 13 amino acids. CDR3 sequence reads: CASSGRTGDEQYF. The CDR3 nucleotides are TGTGCCAGCAGTGGTAGGACAGGGGACGAGCAGTACTTC.

The CDR3 here is CASSPKYNRGSYEQYF. CDR3 sequence (DNA): TGCGCCAGCAGCCCGAAGTACAACAGGGGTTCCTACGAGCAGTACTTC. The chain links TRBV4-1 to TRBJ2-7; 7 bases align to TRBD1. J gave up 1 base and V 4 bases, and 10 bases lay outside the gene matches. The CDR3 spans 16 residues. Germline CDR1 and CDR2: MGHRA and YSYEKL.

This clonotype was seen many times. The rearrangement uses TRBV5-1 and TRBJ2-1; 10 nucleotides agree with TRBD1. Unmatched junction bases numbered 9, after V lost 3 bases and J lost 0 bases. CDR3 length: 18 amino acids. In germline, CDR1 is SGHRS, CDR2 YFSETQ. The CDR3 protein is CASSYGQGVSSSYNEQFF. DNA of the CDR3: TGCGCCAGCAGCTACGGACAGGGGGTATCCAGCTCCTACAATGAGCAGTTCTTC.

This clonotype was seen at least ten times. The rearrangement links TRBV6-1 to TRBJ2-7; TRBD2 aligns across 8 bases. Per the germline V gene, CDR1 is MNHNS and CDR2 is SASEGT. J was trimmed by 0 bases and V by 3 bases; bases with no gene match: 7. The CDR3 is 16 amino acids. CDR3 in amino acids: CASSDTGGGNSYEQYF. CDR3 DNA sequence: TGTGCCAGCAGTGATACGGGAGGGGGGAACTCCTACGAGCAGTACTTC.

This clonotype was counted many times. J is TRBJ2-5 and V is TRBV6-1, with 10 bases that match TRBD1. From germline, CDR1 is MNHNS and CDR2 SASEGT. V shed 10 bases and J 5 bases; nucleotides not matched to a gene: 7. The length of the CDR3 is 13 residues. The CDR3, as DNA: TGTGCCACCTGGACAGGGGGTCGCGAGACCCAGTACTTC. As protein: CATWTGGRETQYF.

This clonotype occurred many times. This sequence joins TRBV28 and TRBJ2-5; D unresolved. Trimming took 9 bases from V and 0 from J, leaving 11 bases between them. Germline loops: CDR1 MDHEN, CDR2 SYDVKM. The CDR3 contains 13 residues. The DNA for the CDR3 is TGTGCCAGTTTAGAGGACGACCAAGAGACCCAGTACTTC. It encodes CASLEDDQETQYF. The full variable domain, in which reference TRBV28 and TRBJ2-5 provide the parts outside the CDR3, is DVKVTQSSRYLVKRTGEKVFLECVQDMDHENMFWYRQDPGLGLRLIYFSYDVKMKEKGDIPEGYSVSREKKERFSLILESASTNQTSMYLCASLEDDQETQYFGPGTRLLVL.

The CDR3 spells CASSYPGQGSNQPQHF. The DNA of the CDR3 is TGTGCCAGCAGTTACCCGGGACAGGGGAGCAATCAGCCCCAGCATTTT. The genes are TRBV28 and TRBJ1-5; 10 bases match TRBD1. Germline values: CDR1 MDHEN, CDR2 SYDVKM. The CDR3 contains 16 residues. V shed 4 bases, J shed 1 base, and the junction held 4 bases outside the gene matches.

This clonotype has just one count. The V call is TRBV7-8, the J call TRBJ2-5; D might be TRBD2 (6 bases). The CDR3 has 13 amino acids. Germline V gene sequence: CDR1 SGHVS, CDR2 FQNEAQ. V lost 1 base and J 5 bases, leaving 8 bases between the germline ends. CDR3 in amino acids: CASSLGLAETQYF. The DNA for the CDR3 is TGTGCCAGCAGCTTAGGGCTAGCGGAGACCCAGTACTTC.

This clonotype was detected ten times or more. This chain joins TRBV12-3 or TRBV12-4 and TRBJ2-1, with a tentative D call TRBD1 (6 bases). CDR3 size: 14 residues. V was trimmed by 5 bases and J by 5 bases, leaving 13 bases between them. In nucleotides, the CDR3 is TGTGCCAGCAGTGCCACAGGGAACCACAATGAGCAGTTCTTC. Translation gives CASSATGNHNEQFF.